The rows below give T cell receptor beta chains drawn from one sample of a study of blood T cell repertoires in COVID-19. The repertoire was sequenced with immunoSEQ multiplex PCR; TCRdb's copy has only in-frame clones and lacks some. The table shows under 150,000 clones, with 75% to 90% occurring only once. Sequences were obtained from PBMCs or T cells enriched from blood (not recorded which). These receptors were taken from a man aged 30 to 45 who had recovered from COVID-19. CDR3s include the opening cysteine and the closing phenylalanine or tryptophan. The D gene is left open where the match is weak. Clone size is given for some rows only: seen once, a few or many times, or a class if the clone is expanded.

V gene	CDR3 length	D gene	clone size	J gene	CDR3 protein	CDR3 DNA
TRBV7-3	15	TRBD2	-	TRBJ2-2	CASSSTSANTGELFF	TGTGCCAGCAGCTCGACTAGCGCGAACACCGGGGAGCTGTTTTTT
TRBV15	15	TRBD1	-	TRBJ1-5	CATSRDGQGAQPQHF	TGTGCCACCAGCAGAGATGGACAGGGCGCTCAGCCCCAGCATTTT
TRBV6-5	14	-	-	TRBJ1-3	CASSSTELGNTIYF	TGTGCCAGCAGTTCGACGGAACTAGGAAACACCATATATTTT
TRBV4-1	13	-	-	TRBJ2-7	CASSQEISYQQYF	TGCGCCAGCAGCCAAGAGATCTCCTATCAGCAGTACTTC
TRBV9	15	TRBD1	-	TRBJ2-7	CASSESGTGHYEQYF	TGTGCCAGCAGCGAATCCGGGACAGGGCACTACGAGCAGTACTTC
TRBV7-6	13	-	few	TRBJ2-2	CASSGQDTGELFF	TGTGCCAGCAGCGGACAAGACACCGGGGAGCTGTTTTTT
TRBV2	12	-	few	TRBJ1-4	CASNKRNEKLFF	TGTGCCAGCAATAAGAGGAATGAAAAACTGTTTTTT
TRBV6-5	15	-	-	TRBJ1-4	CASSYSRTSFEKLFF	TGTGCCAGCAGTTACTCTAGGACATCTTTTGAAAAACTGTTTTTT
TRBV15	14	TRBD1	once	TRBJ2-5	CATSRTGGQETQYF	TGTGCCACCAGCAGAACAGGGGGCCAAGAGACCCAGTACTTC
TRBV5-1	15	-	-	TRBJ1-5	CASSSRGERDQPQHF	TGCGCCAGCAGCTCTAGGGGCGAAAGGGATCAGCCCCAGCATTTT
TRBV6-4	14	TRBD2	few	TRBJ2-3	CASSASGGADTQYF	TGTGCCAGCAGTGCTAGCGGGGGGGCAGATACGCAGTATTTT
TRBV2	13	-	-	TRBJ2-5	CASSVIEVETQYF	TGTGCCAGCAGTGTAATAGAAGTAGAGACCCAGTACTTC
TRBV11-2	17	-	once	TRBJ1-2	CASSLEGQRGARYGYTF	TGTGCCAGCAGCTTAGAAGGCCAGCGAGGCGCCCGCTATGGCTACACCTTC
TRBV27	14	-	many	TRBJ2-1	CASSPRTSLNEQFF	TGTGCCAGCAGCCCCCGTACTAGCCTCAATGAGCAGTTCTTC
TRBV6-5	15	-	-	TRBJ1-3	CASRADRRSGNTIYF	TGTGCCAGCAGAGCTGACAGACGCTCTGGAAACACCATATATTTT
TRBV30	16	-	-	TRBJ2-7	CAWSGSAQTSSYEQYF	TGTGCCTGGAGTGGGAGTGCGCAAACGAGCTCCTACGAGCAGTACTTC
TRBV5-5	16	-	-	TRBJ2-7	CASSLDSRGFAYEQYF	TGTGCCAGCAGCTTGGATTCTAGGGGATTCGCCTACGAGCAGTACTTC
TRBV12-3/TRBV12-4	13	TRBD1	once	TRBJ1-1	CASSLWDREEAFF	TGTGCCAGCAGTCTATGGGACAGGGAAGAAGCTTTCTTT
TRBV27	13	-	-	TRBJ1-6	CASSSKQGEALHF	TGTGCCAGCAGTTCCAAACAAGGGGAAGCCCTCCACTTT
TRBV11-2	16	-	once	TRBJ1-3	CASSAVTGFSGNTIYF	TGTGCCAGCAGCGCGGTCACAGGATTCTCTGGAAACACCATATATTTT
TRBV7-2	15	-	-	TRBJ1-1	CASSLARGPAAEAFF	TGTGCCAGCAGCTTAGCGCGGGGGCCTGCGGCTGAAGCTTTCTTT
TRBV11-2	15	TRBD1	once	TRBJ1-2	CASSPGTGRNYGYTF	TGTGCCAGCAGCCCCGGGACAGGGCGTAACTATGGCTACACCTTC
TRBV5-1	15	TRBD1	-	TRBJ1-2	CASSSSGGSGYGYTF	TGCGCCAGCAGCTCGTCAGGGGGGAGCGGGTATGGCTACACCTTC
TRBV7-7	16	TRBD2	-	TRBJ2-2	CASSPREREATGELFF	TGTGCCAGCAGCCCCAGGGAGCGGGAGGCCACCGGGGAGCTGTTTTTT
TRBV5-6	13	-	-	TRBJ2-7	CASSPTGPYEQYF	TGTGCCAGCAGCCCAACAGGGCCCTACGAGCAGTACTTC
TRBV18	15	TRBD2	-	TRBJ2-5	CASSALAGDQETQYF	TGTGCCAGCTCAGCTTTAGCGGGGGACCAAGAGACCCAGTACTTC
TRBV4-1	13	-	-	TRBJ1-5	CASSQDFGQPQHF	TGCGCCAGCAGCCAAGACTTTGGCCAGCCCCAGCATTTT
TRBV19	16	-	-	TRBJ2-2	CASSIGEVARTGELFF	TGTGCCAGTAGTATCGGGGAGGTTGCCCGCACCGGGGAGCTGTTTTTT
TRBV11-1	11	-	few	TRBJ2-7	CASSYTYEQYF	TGTGCCAGCAGCTACACCTACGAGCAGTACTTC
TRBV6-5	12	-	-	TRBJ1-1	CASSLGQGEAFF	TGTGCCAGCAGTTTGGGGCAGGGTGAAGCTTTCTTT
TRBV9	15	-	-	TRBJ1-5	CASSVGNFGNQPQHF	TGTGCCAGCAGCGTAGGCAACTTCGGCAATCAGCCCCAGCATTTT
TRBV6-1	15	TRBD1	-	TRBJ2-2	CASSEAPQGTGELFF	TGTGCCAGCAGTGAAGCGCCACAGGGGACCGGGGAGCTGTTTTTT
TRBV27	21	TRBD2	-	TRBJ2-2	CASSLSLPGLAGEVNTGELFF	TGTGCCAGCAGTTTATCGTTACCCGGACTAGCGGGAGAGGTCAACACCGGGGAGCTGTTTTTT
TRBV9	15	-	-	TRBJ1-4	CASSLREGFSEKLFF	TGTGCCAGCAGCCTACGGGAGGGGTTTAGTGAAAAACTGTTTTTT
TRBV11-3	15	TRBD1	-	TRBJ2-1	CASSLAWGQDNEQFF	TGTGCCAGCAGCTTAGCCTGGGGACAGGACAATGAGCAGTTCTTC
TRBV19	14	TRBD1	once	TRBJ2-7	CASSERDRGYEQYF	TGTGCCAGTAGTGAGCGTGACAGGGGCTACGAGCAGTACTTC
TRBV6-5	13	TRBD1	once	TRBJ1-1	CASSLTGGTEAFF	TGTGCCAGCAGTCTGACAGGGGGCACTGAAGCTTTCTTT
TRBV5-6	16	-	-	TRBJ1-3	CASSLGQRLSGNTIYF	TGTGCCAGCAGCTTGGGACAACGGCTCTCTGGAAACACCATATATTTT
TRBV6-5	14	-	-	TRBJ1-3	CASSFGGTGNTIYF	TGTGCCAGCAGTTTCGGGGGGACTGGAAACACCATATATTTT
TRBV7-9	16	-	-	TRBJ2-5	CASSQQTSGDQETQYF	TGTGCCAGCAGCCAACAAACCTCAGGGGATCAGGAGACCCAGTACTTC
TRBV20-1	15	TRBD2	few	TRBJ2-5	CSASGLAGAGETQYF	TGCAGTGCTAGTGGTCTAGCGGGAGCGGGAGAGACCCAGTACTTC
TRBV5-4	14	-	-	TRBJ1-1	CASSTRRSGDEAFF	TGTGCCAGCAGCACCAGACGGTCAGGGGATGAAGCTTTCTTT
TRBV25-1	16	TRBD1	once	TRBJ2-1	CASSGLRDRVFNEQFF	TGTGCCAGCAGTGGTCTCCGGGACAGGGTTTTCAATGAGCAGTTCTTC
TRBV28	11	-	-	TRBJ2-1	CASQIDNEQFF	TGTGCCAGCCAGATCGACAATGAGCAGTTCTTC
TRBV3-1/TRBV3-2	15	-	-	TRBJ2-5	CASISADSPEETQYF	TGTGCCAGCATCTCGGCGGACAGCCCGGAGGAGACCCAGTACTTC
TRBV10-3	12	-	-	TRBJ2-5	CAISNTQETQYF	TGTGCCATCAGTAACACCCAAGAGACCCAGTACTTC
TRBV9	15	TRBD2	-	TRBJ2-7	CASSVLAGDSYEQYF	TGTGCCAGCAGCGTGCTAGCGGGGGATTCCTACGAGCAGTACTTC
TRBV21-1	15	-	-	TRBJ1-6	CASSTPLYSRLTLHF	TGTGCCAGCAGCACTCCCCTTTACAGCCGTCTTACCCTCCACTTT
TRBV19	18	-	-	TRBJ1-5	CASSINRAAEHSNQPQHF	TGTGCCAGTAGTATAAATAGAGCGGCAGAGCATAGCAATCAGCCCCAGCATTTT
TRBV7-9	16	TRBD1	-	TRBJ2-3	CASSAKGQPSTDTQYF	TGTGCCAGCAGCGCAAAGGGACAGCCTAGCACAGATACGCAGTATTTT
TRBV5-1	15	-	-	TRBJ2-6	CASRRDISGANVLTF	TGCGCCAGCAGACGGGACATCTCTGGGGCCAACGTCCTGACTTTC
TRBV3-1/TRBV3-2	15	-	-	TRBJ1-2	CASSATSEDSRGYTF	TGTGCCAGCAGCGCCACCTCGGAGGACTCTAGGGGCTACACCTTC
TRBV5-1	14	-	-	TRBJ1-3	CASSLDRAGNTIYF	TGCGCCAGCAGCTTGGACAGGGCTGGAAACACCATATATTTT